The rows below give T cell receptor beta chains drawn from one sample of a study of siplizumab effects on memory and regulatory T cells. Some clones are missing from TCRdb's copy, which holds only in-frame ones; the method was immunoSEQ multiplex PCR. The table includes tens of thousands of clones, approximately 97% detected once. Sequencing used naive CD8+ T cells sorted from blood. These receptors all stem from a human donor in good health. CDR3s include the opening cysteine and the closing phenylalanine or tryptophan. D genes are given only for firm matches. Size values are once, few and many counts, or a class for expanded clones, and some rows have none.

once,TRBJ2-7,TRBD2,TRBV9,TGTGCCAGCAGCCCCCGGACTAGCGGGGGCTACGAGCAGTACTTC,CASSPRTSGGYEQYF
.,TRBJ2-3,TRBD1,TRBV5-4,TGTGCCAGCAGCGGCCCAGGGGGTACGCAGTATTTT,CASSGPGGTQYF
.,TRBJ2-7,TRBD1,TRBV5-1,TGCGCCAGCAGCTTGGCCATGGGACAGCTCTCCTACGAGCAGTACTTC,CASSLAMGQLSYEQYF
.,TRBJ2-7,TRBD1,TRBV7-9,TGTGCCAGCAGCTTACCGGGACAGGGGAACGAGCAGTACTTC,CASSLPGQGNEQYF
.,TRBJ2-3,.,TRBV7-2,TGTGCCAGCAGCTTGCTGACTTCCGCAGATACGCAGTATTTT,CASSLLTSADTQYF
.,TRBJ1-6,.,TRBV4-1,TGCGCCAGCAGCCAAGTCGGGAATTCACCCCTCCACTTT,CASSQVGNSPLHF
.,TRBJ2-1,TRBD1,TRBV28,TGTGCCAGCATTCCGGGACAGCCCTACAATGAGCAGTTCTTC,CASIPGQPYNEQFF
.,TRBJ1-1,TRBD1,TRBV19,TGTGCCAGTACCCGGACAGGGGCCGCCACTGAAGCTTTCTTT,CASTRTGAATEAFF
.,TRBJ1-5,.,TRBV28,TGTGCCAGCAGGACGAATAGCAATCAGCCCCAGCATTTT,CASRTNSNQPQHF
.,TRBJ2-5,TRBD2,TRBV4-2,TGTGCCAGCAGTCCGGGACTAGCGGGGGGGCATTCCGAGACCCAGTACTTC,CASSPGLAGGHSETQYF
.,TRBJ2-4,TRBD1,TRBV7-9,TGTGCCAGCAGCCCAGGGGGCAAAAACATTCAGTACTTC,CASSPGGKNIQYF
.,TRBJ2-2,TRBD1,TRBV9,TGTGCCAGCAGCGCTCTACAGGGGGCCGGGGAGCTGTTTTTT,CASSALQGAGELFF
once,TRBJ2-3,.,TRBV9,TGTGCCAGCAGCGGGGGCACTAGCACAGATACGCAGTATTTT,CASSGGTSTDTQYF
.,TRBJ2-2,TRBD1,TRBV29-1,TGCAGCGTTGAACAGGGGGCCGGGGAGCTGTTTTTT,CSVEQGAGELFF
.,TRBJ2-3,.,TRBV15,TGTGCCACCAGCAGAGACCACACAGATACGCAGTATTTT,CATSRDHTDTQYF
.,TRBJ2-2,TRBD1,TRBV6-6,TGTGCCAGCGACCGGACAGGGTTCACCGGGGAGCTGTTTTTT,CASDRTGFTGELFF
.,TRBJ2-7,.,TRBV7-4,TGTGCCAGCAGCTTGAGAGGGGAATCGTACTACGAGCAGTACTTC,CASSLRGESYYEQYF
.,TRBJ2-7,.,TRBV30,TGTGCCTGGAGTGTAGGGATAGGGGGGGCTTCCTACGAGCAGTACTTC,CAWSVGIGGASYEQYF
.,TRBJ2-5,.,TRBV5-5,TGTGCCAGCAGCTACGGACACCTCCAAGAGACCCAGTACTTC,CASSYGHLQETQYF
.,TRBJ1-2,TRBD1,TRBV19,TGTGCCAGTAGTTTCTCTACAGGGGGCGGACACTATGGCTACACCTTC,CASSFSTGGGHYGYTF
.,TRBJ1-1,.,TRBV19,TGTGCCAGTAGTATGATTGGGCAGTTAAATGAAGCTTTCTTT,CASSMIGQLNEAFF
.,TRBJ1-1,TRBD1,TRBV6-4,TGTGCCAGCAGAACCACGGACAGGGTGGACACTGAAGCTTTCTTT,CASRTTDRVDTEAFF
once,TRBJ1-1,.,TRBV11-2,TGTGCCAGCAGCCGAAAAGGGGGGGCAGCAAACTGGAACACTGAAGCTTTCTTT,CASSRKGGAANWNTEAFF
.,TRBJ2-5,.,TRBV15,TGTGCCACCAGCAGAGATATCCGTCCTCCCGGTGGCCAAGAGACCCAGTACTTC,CATSRDIRPPGGQETQYF
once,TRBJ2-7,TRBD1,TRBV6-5,TGTGCCAGCAGTTATGTAGGGGGCCCGTACGAGCAGTACTTC,CASSYVGGPYEQYF
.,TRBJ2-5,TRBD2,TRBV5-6,TGTGCCAGCAGCTATAGCGGGGACCAAGGAGAGACCCAGTACTTC,CASSYSGDQGETQYF
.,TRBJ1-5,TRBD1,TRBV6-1,TGTGCCAGCAGTGAAGATCAGGGGGTCGGCCAGCCCCAGCATTTT,CASSEDQGVGQPQHF
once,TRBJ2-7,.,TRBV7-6,TGTGCCAGCAGCTTAGAGCAGGGGTTAGCCTACGAGCAGTACTTC,CASSLEQGLAYEQYF
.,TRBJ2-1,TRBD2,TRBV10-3,TGTGCCATCAGCGGGACTAGCTCGGGCTACAATGAGCAGTTCTTC,CAISGTSSGYNEQFF
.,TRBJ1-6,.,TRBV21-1,TGTGCCAGCAGCAAAAAGGACATTAGCTCCTATAATTCACCCCTCCACTTT,CASSKKDISSYNSPLHF
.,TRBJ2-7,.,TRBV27,TGTGCCAGCAGGGGACTCCCCCCCTACGAGCAGTACTTC,CASRGLPPYEQYF
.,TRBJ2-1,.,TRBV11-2,TGTGCCAGCAGCTTAGATTTGCAGGGAAGGGGCGATGAGCAGTTCTTC,CASSLDLQGRGDEQFF
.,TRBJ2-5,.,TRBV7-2,TGTGCCAGCAGCTCCTTGTCGTTCGAGAGGGGGGTCCAAGAGACCCAGTACTTC,CASSSLSFERGVQETQYF
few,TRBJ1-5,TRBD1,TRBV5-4,TGTGCCAGCAGCCCCGGACAGGATATCAATCAGCCCCAGCATTTT,CASSPGQDINQPQHF
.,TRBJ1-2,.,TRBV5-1,TGCGCCAGCAGCTTACCAGGGGATGGCTACACCTTC,CASSLPGDGYTF